These T cell receptor beta chains were read from a single sample in a study of cytomegalovirus exposure and HLA in healthy donors. Repertoires were generated with immunoSEQ multiplex PCR, while TCRdb's copy carries only in-frame clones and drops some. Among just over 150,000 clones listed, around 79% were seen once. The sequenced material came from PBMCs. These receptors all stem from a woman aged 40 to 50 in good health and CMV-seronegative. The CDR3 runs from the conserved cysteine through the conserved F or W.

TRBJ2-3,TRBV5-6,CASSFETSGGIDTQYF
TRBJ2-7,TRBV27,CASSRVGGEYEQYF
TRBJ2-5,TRBV9,CASSTEGRLQETQYF
TRBJ2-7,TRBV27,CASSFDREGNEQYF
TRBJ2-7,TRBV4-1,CASSQEDRASEQYF
TRBJ2-2,TRBV7-8,CASSAYTRVRNTGELFF
TRBJ2-7,TRBV7-2,CASSRGRESSYEQYF
TRBJ1-2,TRBV14,CASSPLNPGQALYGYTF
TRBJ2-7,TRBV6-6,CASSYFGTGSYEQYF
TRBJ2-2,TRBV19,CASSIEIAGYGGELFF
TRBJ1-5,TRBV5-1,CASSLAGRGEAQHF
TRBJ2-5,TRBV5-5,CASSLVAGLVETQYF
TRBJ2-7,TRBV28,CASSLDRVDYEQYF
TRBJ2-1,TRBV7-6,CASSARQGGEQFF
TRBJ2-3,TRBV7-9,CASREGTGGTDTQYF
TRBJ1-2,TRBV4-2,CASSQDQTLGQGLGGYTF
TRBJ1-5,TRBV5-1,CASGDSPGTQPQHF
TRBJ2-7,TRBV5-6,CASSFQGLAGPRTYEQYF
TRBJ1-2,TRBV9,CASSVSPGQGLRRGYTF
TRBJ1-2,TRBV4-1,CASSPLEGRGYTF
TRBJ2-7,TRBV13,CASSYIPSGGSYEQYF
TRBJ2-3,TRBV6-5,CASSSPSGDGTDTQYF
TRBJ1-1,TRBV5-4,CASSSPPGQGLEAFF
TRBJ2-3,TRBV28,CASSSVGGAGDTQYF
TRBJ1-1,TRBV11-2,CASSLGQGSMNTEAFF
TRBJ2-5,TRBV28,CASSLQGTETQYF
TRBJ2-3,TRBV29-1,CSVEAGGTGDTQYF
TRBJ1-3,TRBV2,CASSVTQGDGNTIYF
TRBJ2-3,TRBV13,CASSQANRAQGDTQYF
TRBJ2-7,TRBV4-1,CASSQVDSYEQYF
TRBJ1-1,TRBV11-2,CASSQVVGVRTEAFF
TRBJ2-3,TRBV18,CASSPSSAGADTQYF
TRBJ1-1,TRBV29-1,CSVVDRPNTEAFF
TRBJ2-6,TRBV5-1,CASSPGTGGISGANVLTF
TRBJ1-4,TRBV5-1,CASSLGTGTNEKLFF
TRBJ1-1,TRBV10-2,CASSVGTGGLAEAFF
TRBJ2-1,TRBV10-1,CASSARIKPYNEQFF
TRBJ1-2,TRBV18,CASSPGTGDLSSGGYTF
TRBJ2-5,TRBV5-1,CASSLVGGGTQETQYF
TRBJ1-1,TRBV10-3,CAISTDLNTEAFF
TRBJ1-6,TRBV19,CASALRDSGSPLHF
TRBJ2-5,TRBV9,CASSVLAGGPVTETQYF
TRBJ2-7,TRBV4-2,CASSQVPGQGAYEQYF
TRBJ2-3,TRBV18,CASSQLRASGESIDTQYF
TRBJ2-7,TRBV27,CASSWTGFTHSYEQYF
TRBJ1-6,TRBV5-4,CASRSDRARSPLHF
TRBJ2-2,TRBV5-1,CASSFGTSGGTGELFF
TRBJ2-2,TRBV11-2,CASSLDRATGELFF
TRBJ2-7,TRBV5-1,CASMRDRDAYEQYF
TRBJ2-3,TRBV11-2,CASSAGTADTQYF
TRBJ1-4,TRBV28,CASSSGGQLVSNEKLFF
TRBJ1-3,TRBV6-6,CASSNRETVSGNTIYF
TRBJ1-1,TRBV5-4,CASSQTPTGATEAFF
TRBJ1-2,TRBV18,CASSPPTGEVYGYTF
TRBJ1-2,TRBV7-6,CASSLIPHESYTF
TRBJ1-2,TRBV5-4,CASSLLNYGYTF
TRBJ1-5,TRBV15,CATSTPSSNQPQHF
TRBJ1-3,TRBV7-6,CASSLALPGSGGNTIYF
TRBJ2-7,TRBV4-2,CASSVNRVLSYEQYF
TRBJ2-3,TRBV2,CASSGATGASTDTQYF